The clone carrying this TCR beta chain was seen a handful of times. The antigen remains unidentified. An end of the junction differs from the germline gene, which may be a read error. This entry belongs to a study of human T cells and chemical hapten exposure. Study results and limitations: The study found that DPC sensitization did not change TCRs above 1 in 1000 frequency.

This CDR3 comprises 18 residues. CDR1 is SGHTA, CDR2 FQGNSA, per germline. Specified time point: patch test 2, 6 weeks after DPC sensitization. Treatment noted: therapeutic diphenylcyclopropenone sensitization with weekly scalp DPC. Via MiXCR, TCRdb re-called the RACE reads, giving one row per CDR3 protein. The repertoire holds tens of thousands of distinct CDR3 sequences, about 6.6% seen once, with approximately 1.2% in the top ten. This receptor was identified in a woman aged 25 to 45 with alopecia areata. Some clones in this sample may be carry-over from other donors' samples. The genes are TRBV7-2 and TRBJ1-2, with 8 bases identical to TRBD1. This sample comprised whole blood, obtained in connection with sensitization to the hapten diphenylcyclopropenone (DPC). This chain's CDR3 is CASSPTHRTGPRSYGDTF. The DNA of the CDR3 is TGTGCCAGCAGCCCTACCCATAGGACAGGGCCCCGGAGCTATGGCGACACCTTC.